A selection of T cell receptor beta chains follows, all from one sample in a study of CD8+ T cells in alopecia areata. The table came from immunoSEQ multiplex PCR; TCRdb's copy has only in-frame clones and leaves some out. The sample contains about 210,000 clones, more than 55% of which appear only once. The starting material was CD4+ T cells sorted from blood, obtained at roughly week 45, from a patient treated with tofacitinib. Source of these receptors: a human donor with alopecia areata. CDR3s leave out the opening cysteine and the closing phenylalanine or tryptophan.

v_gene,j_gene,CDR3aa
TRBV30,TRBJ1-5,AWSDSGANQPQH
TRBV29-1,TRBJ1-1,SGRTGGNTEAF
TRBV5-1,TRBJ2-1,ASSLDGVGVFNEQF
TRBV13,TRBJ2-3,ASSLGANTDTQY
TRBV7-2,TRBJ2-5,ASSSRTGETQY
TRBV5-6,TRBJ1-1,ASSLGIGAGEAF
TRBV12-5,TRBJ1-6,ASGLAQGMNSPLH
TRBV30,TRBJ2-3,AWRGGDGVTDTQY
TRBV19,TRBJ2-7,ASSLAGRNYEQY
TRBV7-2,TRBJ2-1,ASSLERAINNEQF